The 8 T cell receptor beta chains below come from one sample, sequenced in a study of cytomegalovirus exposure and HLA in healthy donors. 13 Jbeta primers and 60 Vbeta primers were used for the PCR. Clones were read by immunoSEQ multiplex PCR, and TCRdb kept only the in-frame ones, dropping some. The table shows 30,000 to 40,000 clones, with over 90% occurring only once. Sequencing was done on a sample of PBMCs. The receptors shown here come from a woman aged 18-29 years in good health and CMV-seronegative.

Here the CDR3 DNA reads TGTGCCAGCAGCGGCGGGACAGGGGCAATTCCAACTAATGAAAAACTGTTTTTT. It translates to CASSGGTGAIPTNEKLFF. This chain joins TRBV5-4 and TRBJ1-4, with TRBD1 matching 10 bases. Germline V lookup: CDR1 SGHNT, CDR2 YYREEE (reference sequence). After removal of 4 bases from V and 0 bases from J, the junction contained 9 bases not matched to a gene. This CDR3 contains 18 residues. The full variable domain, rest sourced from reference TRBV5-4 and TRBJ1-4, is ETGVTQSPTHLIKTRGQQVTLRCSSQSGHNTVSWYQQALGQGPQFIFQYYREEENGRGNFPPRFSGLQFPNYSSELNVNALELDDSALYLCASSGGTGAIPTNEKLFFGSGTQLSVL.

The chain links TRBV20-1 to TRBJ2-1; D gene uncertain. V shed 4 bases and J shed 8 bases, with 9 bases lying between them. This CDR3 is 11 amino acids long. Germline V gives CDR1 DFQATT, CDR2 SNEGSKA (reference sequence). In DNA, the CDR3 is TGCAGTGCTATTAACTTCGATGAGCAGTTCTTC. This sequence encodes CSAINFDEQFF.

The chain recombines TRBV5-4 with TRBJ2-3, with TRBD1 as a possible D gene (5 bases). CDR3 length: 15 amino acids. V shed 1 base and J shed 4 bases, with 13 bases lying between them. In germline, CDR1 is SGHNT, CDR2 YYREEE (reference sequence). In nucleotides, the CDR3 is TGTGCCAGCAGCTTGTTGTCAAGGGGTGCAGATACGCAGTATTTT. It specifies CASSLLSRGADTQYF.

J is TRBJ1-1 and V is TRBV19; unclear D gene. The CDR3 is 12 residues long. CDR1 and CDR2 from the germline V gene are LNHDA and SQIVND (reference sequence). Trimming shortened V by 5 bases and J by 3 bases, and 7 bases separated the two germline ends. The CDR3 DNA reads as TGTGCCAGTAGTTCCAGTTACACTGAAGCTTTCTTT. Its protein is CASSSSYTEAFF.

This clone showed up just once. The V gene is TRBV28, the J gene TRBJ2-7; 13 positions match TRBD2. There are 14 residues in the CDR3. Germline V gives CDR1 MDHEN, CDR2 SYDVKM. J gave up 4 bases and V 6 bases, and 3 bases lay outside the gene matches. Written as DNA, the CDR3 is TGTGCCAGCAGGGGACTAGCGGGACCTTACGAGCAGTACTTC. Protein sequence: CASRGLAGPYEQYF.

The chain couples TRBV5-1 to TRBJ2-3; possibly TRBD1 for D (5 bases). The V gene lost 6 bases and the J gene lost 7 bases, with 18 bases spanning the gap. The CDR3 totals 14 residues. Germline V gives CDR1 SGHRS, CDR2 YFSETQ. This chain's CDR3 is CASNPEGALNTQYF. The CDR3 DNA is TGCGCCAGCAACCCCGAAGGGGCACTTAATACGCAGTATTTT.

CDR3 sequence (DNA): TGTGCCAGCAGTGCGGGGGTGAACACTGAAGCTTTCTTT. Protein product: CASSAGVNTEAFF. The gene calls are TRBV6-1 and TRBJ1-1, with D perhaps TRBD1 (5 bases). The CDR3 consists of 13 residues. Trimming took off 4 bases at V and 0 bases at J, with 6 bases between the two ends. Germline V gene lookup returns CDR1 MNHNS and CDR2 SASEGT.

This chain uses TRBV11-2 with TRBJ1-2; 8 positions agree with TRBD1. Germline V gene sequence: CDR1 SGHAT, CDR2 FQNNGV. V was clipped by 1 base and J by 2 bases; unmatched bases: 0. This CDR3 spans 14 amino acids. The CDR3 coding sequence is TGTGCCAGCAGCTTAGGGACAGGGAACTATGGCTACACCTTC. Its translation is CASSLGTGNYGYTF.